This T cell receptor (beta chain) was obtained from a study of T-cell reconstitution after alpha-beta-depleted transplantation in children. A TCRbeta library incorporating unique molecular identifiers was prepared. A single record per CDR3 protein comes from TCRdb applying MiXCR to the PCR reads. Here the sample spans about 510,000 distinct CDR3 sequences, over 10% being singletons. This clonotype was detected only a few times. The CDR3 spans 14 residues. The trim removed 0 bases at V and 7 bases at J, leaving 3 bases unmatched. Germline assignment: CDR1 LGHNA and CDR2 YNFKEQ. Sequencing was performed on PBMCs, mostly from graft donor cells, taken 180 days after TCRalphabeta/CD19-depleted stem cell transplant. The chain links TRBV4-2 to TRBJ2-4; TRBD2 matches 7 bases. The clonotype originates from a female patient younger than 10 who had a stem cell transplant for aplastic anemia, so the T cells may come from the graft donor. CDR3 coding DNA: TGTGCCAGCAGCCAAGACGGGGGGATCAACATTCAGTACTTC. Amino acids: CASSQDGGINIQYF.